This TCR beta chain emerged from a study of T cells in Graves' hyperthyroidism and ophthalmopathy. This clonotype occurred many times. The germline CDR1 and CDR2 sequences are SGHAT and FQNNGV. After removal of 4 bases from V and 4 bases from J, the junction contained 9 bases not matched to a gene. The CDR3 spans 17 residues. The CDR3 regions of TCR beta were amplified from RNA transcripts. The HTBI primer set drove a first-round RT-PCR of the TCR CDR3. TCRdb re-called the multiplex PCR reads through MiXCR, storing one row per CDR3 protein. Among around 260,000 distinct CDR3 sequences listed, about 25% were seen once.

The J gene is TRBJ2-2, the V gene TRBV11-2, with 10 bases lining up with TRBD2. This receptor was identified in a man aged 40-49 years with Graves' hyperthyroidism that later progressed to Graves' ophthalmopathy. Sequenced: blood. In nucleotides, the CDR3 is TGTGCCAGCAGCTCAAGAGCGGGAGGGCCTATCACCGGGGAGCTGTTTTTT. Translation gives CASSSRAGGPITGELFF.